This TCR beta chain was observed in a study of blood T cell repertoires in COVID-19. About the study: PBMCs, B-cell-depleted T cells, or T cells were the source of the cDNA or gDNA that made up the material.

The method was immunoSEQ multiplex PCR; TCRdb's version includes in-frame clones alone and lacks a portion of them. The sample lists 250,000 or so clones, about nine tenths occurring once. This sequence originates from a woman in her 30s with COVID-19, enrolled during active disease. Sequenced input: peripheral blood.

The CDR3 DNA is TGTGCCAGCAGTCCCGCGAGCTCCTACAATGAGCAGTTCTTC. Its protein product is CASSPASSYNEQFF. The gene calls are TRBV28 and TRBJ2-1; D is unresolved. The CDR3 has 14 residues. Trimming cost V 5 bases and J 0 bases, with 8 bases left between them. Per the germline V gene, CDR1 is MDHEN and CDR2 is SYDVKM.